Given below is one T cell receptor beta chain in context. The antigen is undetermined. The record originates from a study of T cells in localized non-small cell lung cancer. Germline CDR1 reads SNHLY; CDR2 reads FYNNEI. The length of the CDR3 is 13 residues. Trimming took off 7 bases at V and 6 bases at J, with 16 bases between the two ends. Assay: immunoSEQ multiplex PCR; the TCRdb copy retains only in-frame clones and omits some. The sample holds fewer than 35,000 clones, roughly 92% seen once. Study results and limitations: Tumor samples were not multi-region, leaving intratumor heterogeneity unexcluded.

The sequence came from a woman between 40 and 69 years old with stage I lung adenocarcinoma. The chain combines TRBV2 with TRBJ2-7; D possibly matches TRBD1 or TRBD2 (5 bases each). Sequenced here: peripheral blood, sampled before any cancer treatment. CDR3 bases: TGTGCCAGCAAAGGGACGAGGCAAGGCGAGCAGTACTTC. Amino acids: CASKGTRQGEQYF.